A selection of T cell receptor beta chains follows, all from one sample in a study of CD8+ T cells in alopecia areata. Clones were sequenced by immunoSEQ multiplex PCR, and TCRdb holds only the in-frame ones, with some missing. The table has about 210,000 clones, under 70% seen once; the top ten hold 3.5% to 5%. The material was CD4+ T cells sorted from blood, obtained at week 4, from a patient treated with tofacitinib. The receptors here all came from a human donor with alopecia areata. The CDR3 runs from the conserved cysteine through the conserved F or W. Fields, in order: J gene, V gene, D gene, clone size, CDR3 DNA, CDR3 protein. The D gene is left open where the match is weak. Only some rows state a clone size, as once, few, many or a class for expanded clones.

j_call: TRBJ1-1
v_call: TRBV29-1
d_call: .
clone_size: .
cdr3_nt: TGCAGCGTTCGACAAGGGACACCGAACACTGAAGCTTTCTTT
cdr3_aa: CSVRQGTPNTEAFF

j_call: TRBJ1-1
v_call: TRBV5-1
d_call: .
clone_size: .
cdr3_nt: TGCGCCAGCAGCAGAGACCAGAACACTGAAGCTTTCTTT
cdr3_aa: CASSRDQNTEAFF

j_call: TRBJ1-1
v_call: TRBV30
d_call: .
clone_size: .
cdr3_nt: TGTGCCTGGAGTGGACAGGTATCAGGGCGGGCTTTCTTT
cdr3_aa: CAWSGQVSGRAFF

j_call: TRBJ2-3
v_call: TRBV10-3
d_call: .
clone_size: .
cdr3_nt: TGTGCCATCAGTGAGTCGACCATAGATACGCAGTATTTT
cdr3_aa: CAISESTIDTQYF

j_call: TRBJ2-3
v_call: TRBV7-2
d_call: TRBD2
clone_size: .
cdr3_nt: TGTGCCAGCAGCAATAGCGGCGGGGGGGCGCGAACGCAGTATTTT
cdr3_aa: CASSNSGGGARTQYF

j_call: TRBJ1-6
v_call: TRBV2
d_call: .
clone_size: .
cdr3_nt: TGTGCCAGCAGGAGGGAAGGTAATAATTCACCCCTCCACTTT
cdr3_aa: CASRREGNNSPLHF

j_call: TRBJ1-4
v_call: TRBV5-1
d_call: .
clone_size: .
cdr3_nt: TGCGCCAGCAGCTTGGCCGATATGGCAACTAATGAAAAACTGTTTTTT
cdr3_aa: CASSLADMATNEKLFF

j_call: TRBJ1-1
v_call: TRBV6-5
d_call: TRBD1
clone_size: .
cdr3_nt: TGTGCCAGCAGTTACGGGGGACAGATGAACACTGAAGCTTTCTTT
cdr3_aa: CASSYGGQMNTEAFF

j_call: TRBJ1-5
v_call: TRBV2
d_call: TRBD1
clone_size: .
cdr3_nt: TGTGCCAGCAGTGAGGGGCAGGGGGTCAATCAGCCCCAGCATTTT
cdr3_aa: CASSEGQGVNQPQHF

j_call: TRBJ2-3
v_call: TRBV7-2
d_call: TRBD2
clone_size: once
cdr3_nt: TGTGCCAGCAGCACGCCGGGACTAGCGGGGGCCACAGATACGCAGTATTTT
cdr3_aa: CASSTPGLAGATDTQYF

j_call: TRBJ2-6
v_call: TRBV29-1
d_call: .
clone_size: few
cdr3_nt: TGCAGCGTTGAAGATCCGGAAGGGGCCAACGTCCTGACTTTC
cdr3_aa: CSVEDPEGANVLTF

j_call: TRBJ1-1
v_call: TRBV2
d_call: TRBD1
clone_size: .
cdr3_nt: TGTGCCAGCAGTGAACAGGGGGCGACTGAAGCTTTCTTT
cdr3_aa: CASSEQGATEAFF

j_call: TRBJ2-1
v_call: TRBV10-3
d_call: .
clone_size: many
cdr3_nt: TGTGCCATCCTCCCAGACTCCTACAATGAGCAGTTCTTC
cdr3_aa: CAILPDSYNEQFF

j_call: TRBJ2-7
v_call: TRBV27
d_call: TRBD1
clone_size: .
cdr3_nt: TGTGCCACCTCCGGGGGACAGGGGGCGCGGGAGCAGTACTTC
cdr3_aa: CATSGGQGAREQYF

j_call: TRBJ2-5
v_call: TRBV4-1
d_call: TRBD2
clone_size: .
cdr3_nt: TGCGCCAGCAGCCAAGTGGTGGGGGGGGAGACCCAGTACTTC
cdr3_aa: CASSQVVGGETQYF

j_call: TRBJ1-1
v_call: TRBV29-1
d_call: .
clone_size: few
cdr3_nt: TGCAGCGTTGAACGGGGATCAATGAACACTGAAGCTTTCTTT
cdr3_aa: CSVERGSMNTEAFF

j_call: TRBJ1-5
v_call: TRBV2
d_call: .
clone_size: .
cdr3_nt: TGTGCCAGCAGTGTTCAACAGGATAGCAATCAGCCCCAGCATTTT
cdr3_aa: CASSVQQDSNQPQHF

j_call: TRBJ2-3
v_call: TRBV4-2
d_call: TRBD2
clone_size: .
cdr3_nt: TGTGCCAGCAGCCATAGCGGGGAGTACGTCACAGATACGCAGTATTTT
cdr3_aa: CASSHSGEYVTDTQYF